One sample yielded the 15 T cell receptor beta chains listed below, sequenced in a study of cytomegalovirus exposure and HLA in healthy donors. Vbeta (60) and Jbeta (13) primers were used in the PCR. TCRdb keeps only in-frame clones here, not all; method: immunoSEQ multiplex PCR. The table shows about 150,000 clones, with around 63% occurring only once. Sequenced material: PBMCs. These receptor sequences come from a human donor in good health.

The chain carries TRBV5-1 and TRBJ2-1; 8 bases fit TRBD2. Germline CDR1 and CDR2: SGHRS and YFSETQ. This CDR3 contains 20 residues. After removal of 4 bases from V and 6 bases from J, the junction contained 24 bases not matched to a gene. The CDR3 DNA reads TGCGCCAGCAGCCGACTTCCTACAGCGTTTCCCAGCGGGAGCGGCAATGAGCAGTTCTTC. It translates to CASSRLPTAFPSGSGNEQFF.

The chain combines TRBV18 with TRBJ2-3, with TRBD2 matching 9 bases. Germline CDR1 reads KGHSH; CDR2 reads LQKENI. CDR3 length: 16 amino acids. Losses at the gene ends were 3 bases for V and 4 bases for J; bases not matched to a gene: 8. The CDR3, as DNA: TGTGCCAGCTCACCTGGGACTAGCAGTTTCGCAGATACGCAGTATTTT. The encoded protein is CASSPGTSSFADTQYF.

Here the CDR3 DNA reads TGTGCCAGCAGCTTAGGCAGGGCCCCCGGGGAGCTGTTTTTT. It is translated as CASSLGRAPGELFF. The chain carries TRBV7-7 and TRBJ2-2, with D tentatively TRBD1 (5 bases). This CDR3 comprises 14 residues. The V gene lost 1 base and the J gene lost 6 bases, with 9 bases spanning the gap. In germline, CDR1 is SSHAT, CDR2 FNYEAQ (reference sequence).

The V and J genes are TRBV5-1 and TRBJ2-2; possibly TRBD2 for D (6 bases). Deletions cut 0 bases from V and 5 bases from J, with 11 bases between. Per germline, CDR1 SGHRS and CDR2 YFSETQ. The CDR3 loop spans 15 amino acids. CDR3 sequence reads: CASSLEPGGTGELFF. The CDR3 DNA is TGCGCCAGCAGCTTGGAACCCGGGGGTACCGGGGAGCTGTTTTTT.

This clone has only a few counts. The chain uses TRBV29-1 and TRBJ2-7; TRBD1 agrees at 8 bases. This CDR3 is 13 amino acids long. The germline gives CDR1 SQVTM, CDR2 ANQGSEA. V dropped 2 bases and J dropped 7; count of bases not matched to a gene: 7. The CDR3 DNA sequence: TGCAGCGTTGAACGCCAGGGGGCGCGGGAGCAGTACTTC. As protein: CSVERQGAREQYF.

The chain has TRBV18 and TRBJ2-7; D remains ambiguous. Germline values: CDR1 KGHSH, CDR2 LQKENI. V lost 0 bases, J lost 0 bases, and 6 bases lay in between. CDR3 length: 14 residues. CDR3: CASSPPANSYEQYF. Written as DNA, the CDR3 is TGTGCCAGCTCACCACCGGCAAACTCCTACGAGCAGTACTTC. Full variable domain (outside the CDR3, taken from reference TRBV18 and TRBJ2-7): NAGVMQNPRHLVRRRGQEARLRCSPMKGHSHVYWYRQLPEEGLKFMVYLQKENIIDESGMPKERFSAEFPKEGPSILRIQQVVRGDSAAYFCASSPPANSYEQYFGPGTRLTVT.

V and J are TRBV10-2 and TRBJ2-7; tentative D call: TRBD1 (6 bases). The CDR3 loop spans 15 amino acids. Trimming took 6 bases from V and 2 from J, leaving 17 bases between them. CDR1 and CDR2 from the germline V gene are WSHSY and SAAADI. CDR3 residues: CASRTTGYGPYEQYF. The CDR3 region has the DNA TGCGCCAGCAGGACCACAGGGTACGGACCCTACGAGCAGTACTTC.

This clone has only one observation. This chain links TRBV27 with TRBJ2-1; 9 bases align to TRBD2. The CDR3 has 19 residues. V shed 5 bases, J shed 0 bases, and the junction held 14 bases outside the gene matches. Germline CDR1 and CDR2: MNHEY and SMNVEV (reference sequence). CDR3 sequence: CASSPYSGSPESSYNEQFF. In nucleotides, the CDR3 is TGTGCCAGCAGTCCCTATAGCGGGAGCCCTGAGAGCTCCTACAATGAGCAGTTCTTC.

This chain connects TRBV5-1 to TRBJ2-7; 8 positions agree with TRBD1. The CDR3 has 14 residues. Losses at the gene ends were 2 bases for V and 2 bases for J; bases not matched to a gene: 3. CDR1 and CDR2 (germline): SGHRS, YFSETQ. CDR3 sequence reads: CASSFRDRPYEQYF. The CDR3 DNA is TGCGCCAGCAGCTTTCGGGACAGGCCCTACGAGCAGTACTTC.

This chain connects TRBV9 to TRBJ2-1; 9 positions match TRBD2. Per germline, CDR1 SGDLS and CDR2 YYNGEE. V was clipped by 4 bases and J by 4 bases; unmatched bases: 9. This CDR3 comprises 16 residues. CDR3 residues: CASSLQAGGTYNEQFF. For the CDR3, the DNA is TGTGCCAGCAGCCTCCAAGCGGGAGGTACATACAATGAGCAGTTCTTC.

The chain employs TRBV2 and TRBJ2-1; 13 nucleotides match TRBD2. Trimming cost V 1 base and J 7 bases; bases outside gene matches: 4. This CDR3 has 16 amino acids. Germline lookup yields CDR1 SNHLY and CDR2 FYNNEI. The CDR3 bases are TGTGCCAGCAGTGAAGAAGGACTAGCGGGGGTTAATGAGCAGTTCTTC. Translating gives CASSEEGLAGVNEQFF.

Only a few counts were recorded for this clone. CDR3: CASSLAGSPLWYGYTF. In DNA, the CDR3 is TGCGCCAGCAGCTTGGCCGGGAGCCCCTTATGGTATGGCTACACCTTC. V usage is TRBV5-1 and J usage is TRBJ1-2; no reliable D call. Looked up from germline, CDR1 is SGHRS and CDR2 is YFSETQ. The CDR3 runs 16 residues. The V gene lost 0 bases and the J gene lost 5 bases, with 17 bases spanning the gap. The whole variable domain, remainder taken from reference TRBV5-1 and TRBJ1-2, is KAGVTQTPRYLIKTRGQQVTLSCSPISGHRSVSWYQQTPGQGLQFLFEYFSETQRNKGNFPGRFSGRQFSNSRSEMNVSTLELGDSALYLCASSLAGSPLWYGYTFGSGTRLTVV.

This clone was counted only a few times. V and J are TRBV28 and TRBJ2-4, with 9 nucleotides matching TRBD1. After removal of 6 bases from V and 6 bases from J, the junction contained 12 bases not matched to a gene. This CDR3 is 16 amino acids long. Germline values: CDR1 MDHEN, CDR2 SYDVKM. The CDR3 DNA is TGTGCCAGCAGCTCAACAGGGGGCCCGATCCTAAACATTCAGTACTTC. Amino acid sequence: CASSSTGGPILNIQYF.

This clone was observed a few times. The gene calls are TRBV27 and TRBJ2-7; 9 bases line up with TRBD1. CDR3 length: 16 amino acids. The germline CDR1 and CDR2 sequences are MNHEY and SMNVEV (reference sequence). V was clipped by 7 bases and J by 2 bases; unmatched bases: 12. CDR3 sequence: CASIFRAGQGPYEQYF. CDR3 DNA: TGTGCCAGCATCTTTCGGGCGGGACAGGGTCCCTACGAGCAGTACTTC.

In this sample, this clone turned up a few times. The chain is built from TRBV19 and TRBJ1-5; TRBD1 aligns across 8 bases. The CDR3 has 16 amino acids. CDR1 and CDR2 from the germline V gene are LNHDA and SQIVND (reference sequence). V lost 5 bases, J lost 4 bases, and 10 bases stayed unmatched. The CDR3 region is CASSLDRAGGNQPQHF. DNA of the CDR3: TGTGCCAGTAGTCTGGACAGGGCCGGCGGAAATCAGCCCCAGCATTTT.